This T cell receptor (beta chain) was documented in a study of CD8+CD57+ T cells in acquired aplastic anemia. Overall study results and limits: Common to patients and controls were roughly 30 CD8+ CDR3 sequences.

Patients selected for sequencing had displayed CD8+CD57+ cell expansion by flow cytometry. At blood sampling, none of the patients had yet received therapy. This clonotype has ten or more counts. What it binds is unknown. The junction departs from the called germline gene at one end, perhaps through a read error. This CDR3 is built from 12 residues. Germline V CDR1 and CDR2: SGHDT, YYEEEE. Genomic DNA was employed as the template in profiling TCR beta VDJ and CDR3. From the reads, TCRdb called clonotypes with MiXCR, one entry per CDR3 protein. The sample consists of approximately 220,000 distinct CDR3 sequences, more than 45% of them appearing once.

The clonotype was recovered from a human donor with aplastic anemia. The V call is TRBV5-6, the J call TRBJ2-2, with D perhaps matching TRBD2 (6 bases). Sequencing input: sorted CD4+, CD8+, or CD8+CD57+ T cells (not recorded which) from PBMCs. The DNA for the CDR3 is TGTGCCAGCAGCTTGGGGGGTAGCGGAAAGGTTTTT. Translating gives CASSLGGSGKVF.